This TCR beta chain was documented in a study of T cells in Graves' hyperthyroidism and ophthalmopathy. Overall study findings and caveats: Blood samples included most of the expanded thyroid clonotypes exceeding 0.001.

The CDR3 runs 16 residues. Trimming took 0 bases from V and 1 from J, leaving 14 bases between them. Germline V lookup: CDR1 SGHNT, CDR2 YYREEE (reference sequence). Active moderate-to-severe ophthalmopathy, Clinical Activity Score at least 3, NOSPECS at least 4, under 3 months' duration. There were TCR beta CDR3 regions amplified from RNA transcripts. An initial round of RT-PCR targeting the TCR CDR3 relied on the HTBI primer set. TCRdb recomputed calls from the multiplex PCR reads with MiXCR, one row per CDR3 protein. The sample lists some 50,000 distinct CDR3 sequences, around 48% occurring once. This clonotype was counted many times. Its antigen is unidentified.

The receptor comes from a woman in her forties or fifties with Graves' ophthalmopathy. Source material: blood. V usage is TRBV5-4 and J usage is TRBJ2-7, with D perhaps TRBD1 (5 bases). The CDR3, as DNA: TGTGCCAGCAGCTTGGATGGCAGGGAAGGATCCTACGAGCAGTACTTC. Residues: CASSLDGREGSYEQYF. Full variable domain (rest looked up from reference TRBV5-4 and TRBJ2-7): ETGVTQSPTHLIKTRGQQVTLRCSSQSGHNTVSWYQQALGQGPQFIFQYYREEENGRGNFPPRFSGLQFPNYSSELNVNALELDDSALYLCASSLDGREGSYEQYFGPGTRLTVT.